The clone carrying this T cell receptor (beta chain) has a count of ten or more. No antigen is known for it. This CDR3 is 14 amino acids long. Germline lookup yields CDR1 SGHTA and CDR2 FQGNSA. Unmatched junction bases numbered 5, after V lost 5 bases and J lost 4 bases. This entry belongs to a study of T-cell reconstitution after alpha-beta-depleted transplantation in children. Study outcomes and limitations: The main origin of T-cell counts and diversity one year after transplant was newly produced T cells.

Using unique molecular identifiers, the investigators prepared the TCRbeta library. MiXCR, applied by TCRdb to the PCR reads, yields one record per CDR3 protein. This table has approximately 300,000 distinct CDR3 sequences, roughly 7.8% appearing once. Sequenced material: peripheral blood, taken 360 days after TCRalphabeta/CD19-depleted stem cell transplant. The genes are TRBV7-2 and TRBJ2-3; 8 bases line up with TRBD2. This receptor was obtained from a female patient between 2 and 15 years old who had a stem cell transplant for Fanconi anemia, so the T cells may come from the graft donor. The CDR3 nucleotides read TGTGCCAGCAGCAGGGCGGGGGGTCCAGATACGCAGTATTTT. Translating it yields CASSRAGGPDTQYF.